Here is one T cell receptor (beta chain) with its context. Its target is not known. This specimen belongs to a study of blood T cells in healthy people across ages. V was clipped by 0 bases and J by 7 bases, with 12 bases between them. The CDR3 sequence is 13 residues long. Looked up from germline, CDR1 is SQVTM and CDR2 is ANQGSEA. A J-beta primer mix and a sample-barcoded 5' primer were used in a second PCR of roughly 6 to 12 cycles. TCRdb reprocessed the 5' RACE reads via MiXCR and lists one record per CDR3 protein. Of roughly 1.6 million distinct CDR3 sequences in the sample, 30% to 40% were seen once. Study results and limitations: A strong correlation was seen between TCR beta diversity and naive T cell percentage.

The draw of peripheral blood yielded roughly 10 milliliters from each donor. Isolating PBMCs gave at least 7 million of these cells per sample. What was sequenced was blood. The chain couples TRBV29-1 to TRBJ2-5; weak D call: TRBD2 (6 bases). This clonotype was obtained from a woman in her twenties or thirties in good health. In DNA form, the CDR3 reads TGCAGCGTTGAAGATCACTTGGGGGGGACCCAGTACTTC. Translated, it gives CSVEDHLGGTQYF.